The 30 T cell receptor beta chains presented below share a single source sample, sequenced in a study of cytomegalovirus exposure and HLA in healthy donors. Primers included in the PCR were 60 Vbeta and 13 Jbeta primers. Sequenced by immunoSEQ multiplex PCR; TCRdb stores in-frame clones only, minus some. Of 200,000 to 250,000 clones listed, 60% to 80% are singletons. Sequencing was carried out using PBMCs. Source of these receptors: a male donor in good health and CMV-seronegative.

V and J are TRBV25-1 and TRBJ2-3; 9 nucleotides align to TRBD1. CDR3 length: 15 residues. CDR1 is MGHDK, CDR2 SYGVNS, per germline. The J segment lost 4 bases and the V segment lost 4 bases, leaving 6 bases of the junction unmatched. CDR3 sequence: CASSVHRGQADTQYF. Here the CDR3 DNA reads TGTGCCAGCAGTGTTCACAGGGGGCAGGCAGATACGCAGTATTTT.

The V call is TRBV5-1, the J call TRBJ2-7, with 11 bases that match TRBD2. This CDR3 region has 16 residues. Germline trimming cut 4 bases from V and 5 bases from J; bases unmatched to any gene: 11. CDR1 SGHRS and CDR2 YFSETQ come from the germline V gene. CDR3 sequence: CASSARVAGGNHEQYF. As DNA, the CDR3 is TGCGCCAGCAGCGCGAGGGTAGCGGGAGGGAACCACGAGCAGTACTTC.

J is TRBJ1-5 and V is TRBV18; a weak D match, TRBD1 (5 bases). The CDR3 consists of 16 residues. From germline, CDR1 is KGHSH and CDR2 LQKENI. The V end was cut by 3 bases, the J end by 2 bases, with 14 bases between. The CDR3 DNA is TGTGCCAGCTCACCGGACGGGGGGGGTGGCAATCAGCCCCAGCATTTT. Translating gives CASSPDGGGGNQPQHF.

This sequence joins TRBV19 and TRBJ2-7, with 9 bases that match TRBD2. Germline CDR1 LNHDA, CDR2 SQIVND (reference sequence). The CDR3 length is 15 residues. With 3 bases clipped from V and 3 bases from J, the junction kept 6 bases outside the gene matches. CDR3 nucleotide sequence: TGTGCCAGTAGTATCGGAGCGGGAGGTTTCTACGAGCAGTACTTC. It encodes CASSIGAGGFYEQYF.

Of note for this clone: At one end the junction does not follow the germline gene, possibly because of a read error. The chain employs TRBV7-6 and TRBJ2-7, with TRBD1 identical over 7 bases. Looked up from germline, CDR1 is SGHVS and CDR2 is FNYEAQ. CDR3 length: 16 residues. The CDR3 bases are TGTGCCAGCAGCCCCCAAACAGGACAGGAAAACTACGGGCAGTACTTC. It encodes CASSPQTGQENYGQYF.

A single count supports this clone. An end of the junction does not agree with germline; a read error may underlie this. This sequence joins TRBV7-8 and TRBJ2-2; 7 nucleotides match TRBD2. CDR3 length: 14 amino acids. Per the germline V gene, CDR1 is SGHVS and CDR2 is FQNEAQ. The chain's CDR3 is CASSLPGGTGEPFF. The CDR3 DNA is TGTGCCAGCAGCTTGCCGGGGGGAACCGGGGAGCCGTTTTTT. Supplemented by reference TRBV7-8 and TRBJ2-2, the full variable domain reads GAGVSQSPRYKVAKRGQDVALRCDPISGHVSLFWYQQALGQGPEFLTYFQNEAQLDKSGLPSDRFFAERPEGSVSTLKIQRTQQEDSAVYLCASSLPGGTGEPFFGEGSRLTVL.

V usage is TRBV28 and J usage is TRBJ1-6; maybe TRBD1 (5 bases). The length of the CDR3 is 17 residues. Trimming stripped 8 bases from V and 6 bases from J, with 23 bases between. CDR1 and CDR2 from the germline V gene are MDHEN and SYDVKM. CDR3 amino acids: CASFYARGGTGNSPLHF. DNA of the CDR3: TGTGCCAGCTTTTATGCCCGTGGGGGGACGGGTAATTCACCCCTCCACTTT.

The chain joins TRBV6-1 to TRBJ1-2; D not certain. The V end lost 0 bases, the J end lost 2 bases, and 13 bases lay between the germline ends. The CDR3 runs to 16 residues. Germline lookup yields CDR1 MNHNS and CDR2 SASEGT. CDR3 in amino acids: CASSEATNRVNYGYTF. DNA for the CDR3: TGTGCCAGCAGTGAAGCCACAAACCGGGTCAACTATGGCTACACCTTC.

This chain joins TRBV4-1 and TRBJ2-5; 8 bases agree with TRBD2. This CDR3 spans 15 amino acids. V lost 1 base, J lost 2 bases, and 3 bases stayed unmatched. The V gene's germline CDR1 is MGHRA and CDR2 YSYEKL. The DNA for the CDR3 is TGCGCCAGCAGCCAAGGGGCTAGCGGGCAAGAGACCCAGTACTTC. Amino acids: CASSQGASGQETQYF.

V usage is TRBV10-3 and J usage is TRBJ1-2; perhaps TRBD1 as D (6 bases). V was shortened by 8 bases and J by 5 bases, with 18 bases between the two germline ends. In germline, CDR1 is ENHRY, CDR2 SYGVKD. CDR3 length: 14 amino acids. For the CDR3, the DNA is TGTGCCATCTGGGGTGGGGGCACCACATATGGCTACACCTTC. Its translation is CAIWGGGTTYGYTF.

The rearrangement uses TRBV11-2 and TRBJ2-3; 13 nucleotides match TRBD2. Unmatched junction bases numbered 15, after V lost 0 bases and J lost 6 bases. Looked up from germline, CDR1 is SGHAT and CDR2 is FQNNGV. The CDR3 is 20 residues long. CDR3 DNA: TGTGCCAGCAGCTTAGATCTATCCCGGACTAGCGGGAGAGTCTCTGATACGCAGTATTTT. Translation gives CASSLDLSRTSGRVSDTQYF.

The chain carries TRBV7-3 and TRBJ2-1; TRBD2 matches at 9 bases. The V gene end was trimmed by 5 bases and the J gene end by 3 bases; junction bases not matched to a gene: 2. CDR1 SGHTA and CDR2 FQGTGA come from the germline V gene. The CDR3 runs 14 residues. CDR3: CASSISGSYNEQFF. CDR3 coding DNA: TGTGCCAGCAGCATTAGCGGGAGCTACAATGAGCAGTTCTTC.

About this clone itself: Other DNA sequences from this sample encode an identical CDR3 as well. The chain combines TRBV6-5 with TRBJ2-7; D possibly corresponds to TRBD1 (5 bases). Trimming pared 6 bases from V and 2 bases from J, leaving 8 bases between. The CDR3 has 12 residues. Looked up from germline, CDR1 is MNHEY and CDR2 is SVGAGI. CDR3 region: CASRDTTYEQYF. CDR3 DNA sequence: TGTGCCAGCAGGGACACAACCTACGAGCAGTACTTC.

The chain uses TRBV4-1 and TRBJ1-1; 7 bases agree with TRBD1. V was clipped by 3 bases and J by 3 bases; unmatched bases: 7. The CDR3 length is 15 residues. Germline V gene lookup returns CDR1 MGHRA and CDR2 YSYEKL. CDR3 sequence (DNA): TGCGCCAGCAGCCAGGACGACAGGGACTACACTGAAGCTTTCTTT. This sequence encodes CASSQDDRDYTEAFF.

The J gene is TRBJ1-1, the V gene TRBV19; 9 positions match TRBD1. The germline V gene has CDR1 LNHDA and CDR2 SQIVND (reference sequence). Trimming removed 7 bases from V and 0 bases from J; junction bases left unmatched: 9. The CDR3 has 16 residues. The CDR3 loop reads CASTTVGTGMNTEAFF. CDR3 bases: TGTGCCAGTACAACAGTAGGGACAGGGATGAACACTGAAGCTTTCTTT.

The V and J genes are TRBV6-5 and TRBJ1-2; D might be TRBD1 (5 bases). CDR1 MNHEY and CDR2 SVGAGI come from the germline V gene. Trimming removed 6 bases from V and 2 bases from J, with 16 bases in between. The CDR3 consists of 15 residues. The CDR3 here is CASRDGGVENYGYTF. The CDR3 bases are TGTGCCAGCAGAGATGGGGGGGTGGAAAACTATGGCTACACCTTC.

The chain is built from TRBV6-5 and TRBJ2-7; D uncertain. Germline V CDR1 and CDR2: MNHEY, SVGAGI. The CDR3 has 15 residues. The germline V and J ends were trimmed by 6 bases and 1 base, with 16 bases remaining between them. This chain's CDR3 is CASSQGYGSSYEQYF. The DNA of the CDR3 is TGTGCCAGCAGCCAAGGCTACGGGTCTTCCTACGAGCAGTACTTC.

In its sample, this clone was seen once. The J gene is TRBJ1-1, the V gene TRBV5-4; 10 bases are a match to TRBD1. After removal of 4 bases from V and 2 bases from J, the junction contained 8 bases not matched to a gene. CDR1 is SGHNT, CDR2 YYREEE, per germline (reference sequence). The CDR3 has 16 residues. The CDR3 DNA sequence: TGTGCCAGCAGCAGAAGGAGACAGGGGGCAAACACTGAAGCTTTCTTT. Protein: CASSRRRQGANTEAFF.

The DNA for the CDR3 is TGTGCCAGTAGTATCTTCAGGGGGAGCAATCAGCCCCAGCATTTT. Protein product: CASSIFRGSNQPQHF. V is TRBV19 and J is TRBJ1-5; TRBD1 matches 7 bases. V gave up 3 bases and J gave up 1 base; unmatched junction bases: 3. Germline V gene lookup returns CDR1 LNHDA and CDR2 SQIVND (reference sequence). The CDR3 sequence is 15 residues long.

This chain links TRBV27 with TRBJ2-3; D gene unclear. The CDR3 has 15 residues. Trimming removed 6 bases at V and 7 bases at J, with 20 bases between. Germline V gene lookup returns CDR1 MNHEY and CDR2 SMNVEV (reference sequence). The CDR3 spells CASSLERMRHNTQYF. The CDR3 bases are TGTGCCAGCAGCCTCGAGAGGATGCGGCACAATACGCAGTATTTT.

A few counts support this clone. V usage is TRBV6-4 and J usage is TRBJ2-7, with D perhaps TRBD1 (6 bases). The CDR3 consists of 14 residues. V lost 0 bases and J lost 2, with 8 bases in between. Germline V gene sequence: CDR1 MRHNA, CDR2 SNTAGT. Written as DNA, the CDR3 is TGTGCCAGCAGTGACTCGGACAGAACCTACGAGCAGTACTTC. Protein sequence: CASSDSDRTYEQYF.

The genes are TRBV18 and TRBJ2-3; the match to TRBD1 covers 10 bases. Germline V lookup: CDR1 KGHSH, CDR2 LQKENI. Trimming at V came to 3 bases and at J to 2 bases, leaving 8 bases not matched to a gene. The CDR3 is 17 amino acids. CDR3 loop: CASSPLPGTGVTDTQYF. In nucleotides, the CDR3 is TGTGCCAGCTCACCTCTTCCCGGGACAGGGGTCACAGATACGCAGTATTTT.

This chain joins TRBV19 and TRBJ1-1; TRBD1 is a possible D gene (5 bases). Germline loops: CDR1 LNHDA, CDR2 SQIVND (reference sequence). The V end was cut by 5 bases, the J end by 5 bases, with 15 bases between. The CDR3 covers 14 residues. The CDR3 loop reads CASSPAGGLTEAFF. In DNA form, the CDR3 reads TGTGCCAGTAGTCCCGCGGGGGGATTGACTGAAGCTTTCTTT.

The chain's CDR3 is CASSLSPGGAQFF. The CDR3 bases are TGTGCCAGCAGCTTATCCCCCGGGGGTGCGCAGTTCTTC. The chain recombines TRBV7-2 with TRBJ2-1; maybe TRBD2 (6 bases). CDR1 is SGHTA, CDR2 FQGNSA, per germline. This CDR3 has 13 residues. Trimming took 2 bases from V and 12 from J, leaving 14 bases between them. Together with reference TRBV7-2 and TRBJ2-1, the CDR3 gives the full variable domain: GAGVSQSPSNKVTEKGKDVELRCDPISGHTALYWYRQSLGQGLEFLIYFQGNSAPDKSGLPSDRFSAERTGGSVSTLTIQRTQQEDSAVYLCASSLSPGGAQFFGPGTRLTVL.

A remark on this clone: The identical CDR3 is also encoded by other nucleotide sequences in the sample. This rearrangement joins TRBV7-3 to TRBJ2-5; 11 positions match TRBD2. The CDR3 sequence is 15 residues long. The V gene's germline CDR1 is SGHTA and CDR2 FQGTGA. V was clipped by 2 bases and J by 4 bases; unmatched bases: 3. CDR3 DNA: TGTGCCAGCAGCTTAGGGCTAGCGGGAGGAGAGACCCAGTACTTC. Its translation: CASSLGLAGGETQYF. The variable domain in full, with the rest retrieved from reference TRBV7-3 and TRBJ2-5, is GAGVSQTPSNKVTEKGKYVELRCDPISGHTALYWYRQSLGQGPEFLIYFQGTGAADDSGLPNDRFFAVRPEGSVSTLKIQRTERGDSAVYLCASSLGLAGGETQYFGPGTRLLVL.

As for this clone: Germline and junction disagree at one end, which may indicate a read error. The chain employs TRBV6-1 and TRBJ1-1; D not certain. This CDR3 is 15 amino acids long. Germline CDR1 and CDR2: MNHNS and SASEGT. The CDR3 DNA follows: TGTGCCAGCAGTATCGCGTCGTTGGTGAAAACTGAAGCTTTCTTT. It yields the protein CASSIASLVKTEAFF.

CDR3 residues: CASSFEREGTDTQYF. CDR3 DNA: TGTGCCAGCAGTTTTGAGCGGGAGGGCACAGATACGCAGTATTTT. The V call is TRBV27, the J call TRBJ2-3; 9 bases match TRBD2. V was clipped by 3 bases and J by 1 base; unmatched bases: 2. The CDR3 consists of 15 residues. Germline V gene lookup returns CDR1 MNHEY and CDR2 SMNVEV (reference sequence).

The sample holds one count of this clone. V and J are TRBV27 and TRBJ1-1; 9 bases agree with TRBD1. Trimming cost V 9 bases and J 5 bases; bases outside gene matches: 10. The CDR3 contains 14 residues. The germline V gene has CDR1 MNHEY and CDR2 SMNVEV (reference sequence). For the CDR3, the DNA is TGTGCCAGTCGCTACAGGGGGCTATGGACTGAAGCTTTCTTT. Translation: CASRYRGLWTEAFF.

The rearrangement links TRBV4-2 to TRBJ1-1; no firm D call. The CDR3 is made up of 13 amino acids. Trimming removed 0 bases at V and 10 bases at J, with 12 bases between. Germline V CDR1 and CDR2: LGHNA, YNFKEQ. DNA for the CDR3: TGTGCCAGCAGCCAAGACTCAGGTGAGGGAGCTTTCTTT. It yields the protein CASSQDSGEGAFF.

The chain uses TRBV9 and TRBJ2-3; D is possibly TRBD2 (6 bases). Germline V gene sequence: CDR1 SGDLS, CDR2 YYNGEE. Trimming stripped 3 bases from V and 5 bases from J, with 22 bases between. The CDR3 is 17 amino acids. The CDR3 protein is CASSAFPTSLRGDTQYF. Written as DNA, the CDR3 is TGTGCCAGCAGCGCCTTCCCGACTAGTCTCCGGGGAGATACGCAGTATTTT. The whole variable domain, remainder taken from reference TRBV9 and TRBJ2-3, is DSGVTQTPKHLITATGQRVTLRCSPRSGDLSVYWYQQSLDQGLQFLIQYYNGEERAKGNILERFSAQQFPDLHSELNLSSLELGDSALYFCASSAFPTSLRGDTQYFGPGTRLTVL.